The sequence of this TCR beta chain was determined in a study of blood T cell repertoires in COVID-19. Study-wide context: Collection of acute and convalescent COVID-19 samples took place in the United States, Italy and Spain. T cells, B-cell-depleted T cells, or PBMCs provided the cDNA or gDNA that served as material.

In the study's own analysis: Reference gene primer amplification gave estimated nucleated cell counts. Sequencing was performed with immunoSEQ multiplex PCR; in TCRdb, only in-frame clones are kept and a portion is missing. The V and J calls and clone size are taken from that table; D and trimming were inferred from the DNA. Here the sample spans some 250,000 clones, approximately 80% being singletons. CDR3 size: 18 residues. Germline V gene lookup returns CDR1 SGHVS and CDR2 FNYEAQ. V dropped 0 bases and J dropped 2 bases, with 17 bases sitting between them. The chain links TRBV7-6 to TRBJ2-1; D may be TRBD1 (6 bases). This TCR was recovered from a woman aged 55 to 70 with active or convalescent COVID-19. The sample was peripheral blood. The CDR3 here is CASSLASPTGITYNEQFF. The CDR3 DNA is TGTGCCAGCAGCTTAGCTTCCCCGACAGGAATAACCTACAATGAGCAGTTCTTC.